Listed below are T cell receptor beta chains from one sample, sequenced in a study of tumor-infiltrating lymphocytes in primary liver carcinoma. TCRdb independently ran MiXCR on the multiplex PCR reads; one entry per CDR3 protein. The sample records 25,000 or so distinct CDR3 sequences, approximately 71% being singletons. The sample consisted of liver tumor tissue from sampling region 5. These receptors all come from a woman in her twenties or thirties with primary liver carcinoma and hepatitis B virus infection. Both conserved end residues are part of each CDR3. The order of the fields is clone size, V gene, D gene, J gene, CDR3 protein, CDR3 DNA. A D gene is named only where the DNA matches it firmly. Clone size, where shown, is once, few, many, or a class for clones that have expanded.

clone size: few; V gene: TRBV6-5; D gene: TRBD1; J gene: TRBJ2-5; CDR3 protein: CVSGTDRGLTQYF; CDR3 DNA: TGTGTCAGCGGTACCGACAGGGGGTTGACCCAGTACTTC
clone size: .; V gene: TRBV4-3; D gene: TRBD2; J gene: TRBJ2-3; CDR3 protein: CASSSRAGGRAGNTQYF; CDR3 DNA: TGCGCCAGCAGCTCCCGGGCGGGCGGGAGGGCAGGTAATACGCAGTATTTT
clone size: .; V gene: TRBV4-2; D gene: .; J gene: TRBJ2-7; CDR3 protein: CANSLGPHVYERYF; CDR3 DNA: TGTGCCAACAGCTTAGGGCCCCATGTCTACGAACGGTACTTC
clone size: .; V gene: TRBV5-1; D gene: TRBD1; J gene: TRBJ2-2; CDR3 protein: CVSSLGHRDRAAGELFF; CDR3 DNA: TGCGTCAGCAGTTTGGGCCACCGGGACAGAGCGGCCGGGGAGCTGTTTTTT
clone size: medium-sized; V gene: TRBV4-2; D gene: .; J gene: TRBJ2-7; CDR3 protein: CASSQLSHYEQYF; CDR3 DNA: TGTGCCAGCAGCCAACTTAGTCACTACGAGCAGTACTTC
clone size: large; V gene: TRBV6-5; D gene: TRBD1; J gene: TRBJ1-2; CDR3 protein: CASSYNGQGSGYTF; CDR3 DNA: TGTGCCAGCAGTTATAACGGACAGGGCAGCGGCTACACCTTC
clone size: once; V gene: TRBV11-2; D gene: TRBD2; J gene: TRBJ2-1; CDR3 protein: CTGRDTSGRAGNEQFF; CDR3 DNA: TGTACCGGCAGGGATACTAGCGGGAGGGCCGGCAATGAGCAGTTCTTC
clone size: .; V gene: TRBV19; D gene: .; J gene: TRBJ1-1; CDR3 protein: CASIQGIEAFF; CDR3 DNA: TGTGCCAGCATTCAGGGGATTGAAGCTTTCTTT
clone size: .; V gene: TRBV4-3; D gene: .; J gene: TRBJ2-1; CDR3 protein: CARGHDAGSSYNEQFF; CDR3 DNA: TGCGCCAGAGGCCACGATGCGGGAAGCTCCTACAATGAGCAGTTCTTC
clone size: .; V gene: TRBV5-4; D gene: .; J gene: TRBJ2-2; CDR3 protein: CDSSLDRENTEELFF; CDR3 DNA: TGTGACAGCAGCTTGGACAGAGAGAACACCGAGGAGCTGTTTTTT
clone size: .; V gene: TRBV2; D gene: .; J gene: TRBJ2-1; CDR3 protein: CASSESTRNNEQFF; CDR3 DNA: TGTGCCAGCAGTGAGTCTACTAGAAATAATGAACAGTTCTTC
clone size: .; V gene: TRBV6-5; D gene: .; J gene: TRBJ1-1; CDR3 protein: CANSYGGSTEAFF; CDR3 DNA: TGTGCCAACAGTTACGGGGGGAGCACTGAAGCTTTCTTC
clone size: .; V gene: TRBV30; D gene: TRBD1; J gene: TRBJ2-3; CDR3 protein: CALSIWSGIGTDMQYF; CDR3 DNA: TGTGCCTTGAGCATTTGGTCCGGGATAGGGACAGATATGCAGTATTTT
clone size: .; V gene: TRBV6-5; D gene: .; J gene: TRBJ1-1; CDR3 protein: CASSLSIDTEVFF; CDR3 DNA: TGTGCCAGCAGTTTAAGTATAGACACTGAAGTTTTCTTT
clone size: .; V gene: TRBV11-3; D gene: .; J gene: TRBJ2-1; CDR3 protein: CACSLGARSYNEQFF; CDR3 DNA: TGTGCGTGCAGCCTCGGGGCCCGCTCCTACAATGAGCAGTTCTTC
clone size: few; V gene: TRBV6-5; D gene: TRBD1; J gene: TRBJ2-2; CDR3 protein: CASSPRTGFIGELFF; CDR3 DNA: TGTGCCAGCAGTCCCCGGACAGGATTCATCGGGGAGCTGTTTTTT
clone size: medium-sized; V gene: TRBV4-1; D gene: TRBD2; J gene: TRBJ2-1; CDR3 protein: CASSQDLRGTLAGGSLFF; CDR3 DNA: TGCGCCAGCAGCCAAGATCTGCGGGGGACACTAGCGGGAGGAAGCCTGTTCTTC
clone size: .; V gene: TRBV5-1; D gene: .; J gene: TRBJ2-2; CDR3 protein: CASSLRLTDTGELFF; CDR3 DNA: TGCGCCAGCAGCTTGAGGTTGACAGACACTGGGGAGCTGTTTTTT
clone size: .; V gene: TRBV29-1; D gene: .; J gene: TRBJ2-7; CDR3 protein: CSIVLSSPPYEQYF; CDR3 DNA: TGCAGCATTGTATTATCCAGCCCTCCATATGAGCAGTACTTC
clone size: .; V gene: TRBV4-1; D gene: .; J gene: TRBJ2-5; CDR3 protein: CASTNSKEETQYF; CDR3 DNA: TGCGCAAGCACTAATTCGAAGGAAGAGACCCAGTACTTC
clone size: .; V gene: TRBV29-1; D gene: TRBD2; J gene: TRBJ2-7; CDR3 protein: CGVEWGGTSGSKQYF; CDR3 DNA: TGCGGCGTTGAATGGGGAGGGACTAGTGGGAGTAAGCAGTACTTC
clone size: .; V gene: TRBV6-5; D gene: TRBD1; J gene: TRBJ2-2; CDR3 protein: CDSSPRTGFTEKLFF; CDR3 DNA: TGTGACAGCAGTCCGCGGACAGGGTTCACCGAGAAGCTGTTTTTT
clone size: .; V gene: TRBV28; D gene: .; J gene: TRBJ2-7; CDR3 protein: CASSLRLEGWYSYGQYF; CDR3 DNA: TGTGCCAGCAGCCTCCGTTTGGAAGGATGGTACTCCTACGGGCAGTACTTC
clone size: .; V gene: TRBV18; D gene: .; J gene: TRBJ2-7; CDR3 protein: CDSSPPGGKYYEEYF; CDR3 DNA: TGTGACAGCTCACCACCGGGGGGCAAATACTACGAGGAGTACTTC